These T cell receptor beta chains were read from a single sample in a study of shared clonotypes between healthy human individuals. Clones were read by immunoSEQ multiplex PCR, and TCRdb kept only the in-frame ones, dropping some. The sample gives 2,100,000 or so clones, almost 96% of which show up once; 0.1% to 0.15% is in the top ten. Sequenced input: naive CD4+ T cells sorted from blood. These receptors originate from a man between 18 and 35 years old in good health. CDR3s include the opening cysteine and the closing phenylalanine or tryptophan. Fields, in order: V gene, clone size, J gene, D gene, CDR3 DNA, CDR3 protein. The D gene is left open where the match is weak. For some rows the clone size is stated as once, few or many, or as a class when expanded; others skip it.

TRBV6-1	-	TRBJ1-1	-	TGTGCCAGCAGTTTCTACAGGGTGTCCGGCACTGAAGCTTTCTTT	CASSFYRVSGTEAFF
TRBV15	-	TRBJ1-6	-	TGTGCCACCAGCAGAGATAAATTAGGGGCGGGACACCCAAATTCACCCCTCCACTTT	CATSRDKLGAGHPNSPLHF
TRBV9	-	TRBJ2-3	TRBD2	TGTGCCAGCAGCGTAGGAGCGGGGGTAGCAGATACGCAGTATTTT	CASSVGAGVADTQYF
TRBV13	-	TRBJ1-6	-	TGTGCCAGCAGCCTAACCTATTCACCCCTCCACTTT	CASSLTYSPLHF
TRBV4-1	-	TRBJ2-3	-	TGCGCCAGCAGCCAGACAAATTCTAGGGATACGCAGTATTTT	CASSQTNSRDTQYF
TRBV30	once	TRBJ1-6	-	TGTGCCTGGAGTAGTCAAAAACTGAGCTCCTATAATTCACCCCTCCACTTT	CAWSSQKLSSYNSPLHF
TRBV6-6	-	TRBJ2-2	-	TGTGCCAGCACCTCGGGGCCCGCGAACACCGGGGAGCTGTTTTTT	CASTSGPANTGELFF
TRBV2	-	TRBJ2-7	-	TGTGCCAGCAGGCAGGGGGGCGAGCAGTACTTC	CASRQGGEQYF
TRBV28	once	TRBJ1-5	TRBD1	TGTGCCAGCAGTCTAGTCGCCGGGACAGGGGGGAGGCAGCCCCAGCATTTT	CASSLVAGTGGRQPQHF
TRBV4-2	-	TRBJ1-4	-	TGTGCCAGCAGCCGAGAGGGGTCTGGTGAAAAACTGTTTTTT	CASSREGSGEKLFF
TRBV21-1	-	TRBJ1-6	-	TGTGCCAGCAACCTACGCCAAAGAGGGAATTCACCCCTCCACTTT	CASNLRQRGNSPLHF
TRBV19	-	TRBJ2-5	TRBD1	TGTGCCAGTAGTAAGGGACAGGGAGAACGCGAGACCCAGTACTTC	CASSKGQGERETQYF
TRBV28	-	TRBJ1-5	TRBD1	TGTGCCAGCACCCCCGGGACAGTCAATCAGCCCCAGCATTTT	CASTPGTVNQPQHF
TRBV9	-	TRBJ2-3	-	TGTGCCAGCAGCGTTCGGGCCGGTACAGATACGCAGTATTTT	CASSVRAGTDTQYF
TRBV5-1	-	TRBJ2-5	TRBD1	TGCGCCAGCAGTTTTTTTGGACAGGGGGCGGAGACCCAGTACTTC	CASSFFGQGAETQYF
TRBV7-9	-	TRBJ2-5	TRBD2	TGTGCCAGCAGCCCGCTTCTAGCGGGGCAAGAGACCCAGTACTTC	CASSPLLAGQETQYF
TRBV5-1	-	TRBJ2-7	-	TGCGCCAGCAGCTTGAATAGACAGCCTGACTACGAGCAGTACTTC	CASSLNRQPDYEQYF
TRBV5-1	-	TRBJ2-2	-	TGCGCCAGCAGCTTGGCCCAACAAGGGGGGGAGCTGTTTTTT	CASSLAQQGGELFF
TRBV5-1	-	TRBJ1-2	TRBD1	TGCGCCAGCAGCAGTCGGGACAGGGAATTGAATGGCTACACCTTC	CASSSRDRELNGYTF
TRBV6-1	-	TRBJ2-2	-	TGTGCCAGCAGCCTCAGGATCCCGAACACCGGGGAGCTGTTTTTT	CASSLRIPNTGELFF
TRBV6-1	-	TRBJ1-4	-	TGTGCCAGCAGTGAAGCGCACCGAAAACTGTTTTTT	CASSEAHRKLFF
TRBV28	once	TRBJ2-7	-	TGTGCCAGCAGTCCGGACAGTCCAACCGAGCAGTACTTC	CASSPDSPTEQYF